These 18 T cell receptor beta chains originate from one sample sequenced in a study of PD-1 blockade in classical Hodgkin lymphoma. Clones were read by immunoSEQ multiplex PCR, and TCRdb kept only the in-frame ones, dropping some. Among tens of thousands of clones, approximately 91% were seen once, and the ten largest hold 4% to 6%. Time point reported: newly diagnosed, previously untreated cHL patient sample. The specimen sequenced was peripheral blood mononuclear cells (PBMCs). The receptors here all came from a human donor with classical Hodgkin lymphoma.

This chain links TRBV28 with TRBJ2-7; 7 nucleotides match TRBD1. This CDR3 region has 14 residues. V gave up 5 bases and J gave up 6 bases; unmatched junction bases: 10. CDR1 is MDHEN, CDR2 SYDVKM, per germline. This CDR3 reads CASSPTGSYVEQYV. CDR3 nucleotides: TGTGCCAGCAGTCCGACAGGGTCTTACGTCGAGCAGTACGTC.

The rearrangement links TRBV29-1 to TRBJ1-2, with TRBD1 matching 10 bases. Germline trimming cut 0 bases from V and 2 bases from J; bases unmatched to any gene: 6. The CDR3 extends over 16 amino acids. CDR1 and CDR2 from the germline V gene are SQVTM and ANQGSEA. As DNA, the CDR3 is TGCAGCGTTGAAGACCCCGGACAGGGGGGAAACTATGGCTACACCTTC. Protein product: CSVEDPGQGGNYGYTF.

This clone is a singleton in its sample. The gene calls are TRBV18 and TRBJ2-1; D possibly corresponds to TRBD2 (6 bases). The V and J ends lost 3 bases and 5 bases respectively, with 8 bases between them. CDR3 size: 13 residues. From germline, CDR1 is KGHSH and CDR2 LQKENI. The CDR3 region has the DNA TGTGCCAGCTCACCGAGGGAGGACAATGAGCAGTTCTTC. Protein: CASSPREDNEQFF.

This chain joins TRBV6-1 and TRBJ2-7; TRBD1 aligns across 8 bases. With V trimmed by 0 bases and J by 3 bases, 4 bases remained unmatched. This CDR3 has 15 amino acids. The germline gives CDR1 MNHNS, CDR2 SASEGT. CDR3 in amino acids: CASSEADTGGYEQYF. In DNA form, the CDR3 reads TGTGCCAGCAGTGAAGCAGACACAGGGGGCTACGAGCAGTACTTC.

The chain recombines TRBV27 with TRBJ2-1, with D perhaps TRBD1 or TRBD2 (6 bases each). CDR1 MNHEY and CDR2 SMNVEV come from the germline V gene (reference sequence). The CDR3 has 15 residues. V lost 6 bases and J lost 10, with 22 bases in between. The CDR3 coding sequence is TGTGCCAGCAGAGCGGGCCCCCTGGGACACGAAGAGCAGTTCTTC. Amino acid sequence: CASRAGPLGHEEQFF.

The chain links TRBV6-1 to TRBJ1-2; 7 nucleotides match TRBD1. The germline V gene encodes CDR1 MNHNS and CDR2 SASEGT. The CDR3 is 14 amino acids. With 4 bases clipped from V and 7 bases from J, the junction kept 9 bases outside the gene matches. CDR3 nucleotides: TGTGCCAGCAGTGCGAGTGAGGGGGCGGGTGGCTACACCTTC. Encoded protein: CASSASEGAGGYTF.

Here the CDR3 reads CASTPQGAGGYTF. In nucleotides, the CDR3 is TGTGCCAGCACCCCACAGGGGGCAGGGGGCTACACCTTC. The chain couples TRBV5-4 to TRBJ1-2; TRBD1 agrees at 9 bases. With V trimmed by 6 bases and J by 8 bases, 8 bases remained unmatched. CDR1 is SGHNT, CDR2 YYREEE, per germline (reference sequence). The CDR3 spans 13 residues.

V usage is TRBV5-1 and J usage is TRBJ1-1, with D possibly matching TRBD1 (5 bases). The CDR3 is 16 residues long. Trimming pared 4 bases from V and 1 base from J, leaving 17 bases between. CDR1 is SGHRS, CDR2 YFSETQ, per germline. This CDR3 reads CASSPDGPGTNTEAFF. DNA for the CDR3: TGCGCCAGCAGCCCCGATGGGCCAGGGACGAACACTGAAGCTTTCTTT.

This chain's CDR3 is CASSPTSALGTQYF. CDR3 nucleotides: TGTGCCAGCAGTCCGACTAGCGCATTAGGGACCCAGTACTTC. The V call is TRBV6-5, the J call TRBJ2-5; 8 nucleotides match TRBD2. Germline V CDR1 and CDR2: MNHEY, SVGAGI. V lost 5 bases, J lost 7 bases, and 9 bases stayed unmatched. The CDR3 contains 14 residues.

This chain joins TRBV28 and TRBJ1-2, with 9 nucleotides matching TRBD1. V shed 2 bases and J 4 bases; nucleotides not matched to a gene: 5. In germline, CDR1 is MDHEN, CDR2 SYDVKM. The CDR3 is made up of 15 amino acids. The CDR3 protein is CASSLGGQGPYGYTF. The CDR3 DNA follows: TGTGCCAGCAGTTTAGGAGGACAGGGGCCCTATGGCTACACCTTC.

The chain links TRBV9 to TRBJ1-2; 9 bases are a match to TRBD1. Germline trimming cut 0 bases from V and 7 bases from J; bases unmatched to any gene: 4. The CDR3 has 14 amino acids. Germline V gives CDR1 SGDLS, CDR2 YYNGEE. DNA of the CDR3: TGTGCCAGCAGCGTAGAACAGGGGGCAGGTGGCTACACCTTC. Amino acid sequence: CASSVEQGAGGYTF.

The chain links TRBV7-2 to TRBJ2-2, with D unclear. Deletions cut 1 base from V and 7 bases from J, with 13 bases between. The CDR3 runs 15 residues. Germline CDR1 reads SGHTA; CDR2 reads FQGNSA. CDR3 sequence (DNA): TGTGCCAGCAGCTTAGTCCCCTCCACGGGCGGGGAGCTGTTTTTT. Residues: CASSLVPSTGGELFF.

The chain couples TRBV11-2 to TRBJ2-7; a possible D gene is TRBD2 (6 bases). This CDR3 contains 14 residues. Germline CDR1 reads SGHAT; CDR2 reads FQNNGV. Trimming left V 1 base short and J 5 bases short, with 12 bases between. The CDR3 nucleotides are TGTGCCAGCAGCTTAGCCGGGAGAGGGGACGAGCAGTACGTC. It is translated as CASSLAGRGDEQYV.

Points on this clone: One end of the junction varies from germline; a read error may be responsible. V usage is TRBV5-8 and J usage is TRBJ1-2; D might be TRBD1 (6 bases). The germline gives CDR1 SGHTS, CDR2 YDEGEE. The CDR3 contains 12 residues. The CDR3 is CAGRGPYYGYTF. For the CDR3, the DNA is TGTGCCGGCAGGGGACCTTACTATGGCTACACCTTC.

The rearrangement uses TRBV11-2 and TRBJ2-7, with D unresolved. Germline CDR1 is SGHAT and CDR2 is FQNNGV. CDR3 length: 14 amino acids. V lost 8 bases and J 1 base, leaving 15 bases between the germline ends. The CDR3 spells CASGSTAHSYEQYF. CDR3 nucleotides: TGTGCCAGCGGTTCGACGGCACATTCCTACGAGCAGTACTTC.

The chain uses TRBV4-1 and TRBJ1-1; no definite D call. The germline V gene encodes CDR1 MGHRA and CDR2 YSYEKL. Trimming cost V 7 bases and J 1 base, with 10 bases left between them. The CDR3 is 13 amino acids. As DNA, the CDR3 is TGCGCCAGCACCCTGCGACGGAACACTGAAGCTTTCTTT. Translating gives CASTLRRNTEAFF.

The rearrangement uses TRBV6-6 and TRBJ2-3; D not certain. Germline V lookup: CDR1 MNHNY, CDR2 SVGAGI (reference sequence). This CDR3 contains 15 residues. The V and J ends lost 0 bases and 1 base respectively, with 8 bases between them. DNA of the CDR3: TGTGCCAGCAGTTACTCCCAGGATCGCACAGATACGCAGTATTTT. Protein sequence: CASSYSQDRTDTQYF.

The CDR3 spells CASSLQGASNQPQHF. CDR3 in DNA: TGTGCCAGCAGTTTGCAGGGGGCGAGCAATCAGCCCCAGCATTTT. The V and J genes are TRBV28 and TRBJ1-5, with TRBD1 identical over 8 bases. J lost 1 base, V lost 3 bases, and 2 bases had no gene match. The CDR3 runs to 15 residues. Germline CDR1 MDHEN, CDR2 SYDVKM.